A selection of T cell receptor beta chains follows, all from one sample in a study of siplizumab effects on memory and regulatory T cells. The assay was immunoSEQ multiplex PCR, and TCRdb's table has in-frame clones only and misses some. The sample lists 110,000 or so clones, 90% to 95% occurring once. Sequencing used Tregs sorted from blood. The receptors were gathered from a human donor in good health. CDR3s include the opening cysteine and the closing phenylalanine or tryptophan. The D gene is left open where the match is weak. Where a row states a size, it is once, few, many or the class of an expanded clone; other rows omit it.

D	V	J	size	CDR3	DNA
TRBD1	TRBV2	TRBJ1-2	.	CASRTGMDYGYTF	TGTGCCAGTCGGACAGGGATGGACTATGGCTACACCTTC
.	TRBV7-6	TRBJ2-7	.	CASRRDRTNYEQYF	TGTGCCAGCAGGCGCGACAGGACCAACTACGAGCAGTACTTC
TRBD2	TRBV10-3	TRBJ2-6	.	CAISRGGAGANVLTF	TGTGCCATCAGCCGGGGGGGCGCTGGGGCCAACGTCCTGACTTTC
TRBD1	TRBV2	TRBJ2-7	.	CASSETGAYEQYF	TGTGCCAGCAGTGAGACAGGGGCCTACGAGCAGTACTTC
TRBD2	TRBV4-2	TRBJ2-7	.	CASSQEPLAAYEQYF	TGTGCCAGCAGCCAAGAACCTCTAGCGGCCTACGAGCAGTACTTC
TRBD2	TRBV29-1	TRBJ2-7	.	CSVEAVAGVTVYEQYF	TGCAGCGTTGAGGCGGTAGCGGGAGTTACGGTCTACGAGCAGTACTTC
TRBD1	TRBV18	TRBJ2-7	.	CASSQRSHRQGAGGEQYF	TGTGCCAGCTCACAACGCAGCCACCGACAGGGGGCTGGAGGCGAGCAGTACTTC
TRBD1	TRBV9	TRBJ2-1	.	CASSEIPTGGPYNEQFF	TGTGCCAGCAGCGAGATACCTACAGGGGGCCCCTACAATGAGCAGTTCTTC
.	TRBV27	TRBJ2-2	.	CASSLRPLNTGELFF	TGTGCCAGCAGTTTACGGCCATTAAACACCGGGGAGCTGTTTTTT
TRBD2	TRBV19	TRBJ2-5	.	CASRLSGGRETQYF	TGTGCCAGTAGACTTAGCGGGGGGCGGGAGACCCAGTACTTC
TRBD2	TRBV9	TRBJ2-1	.	CASSSLAASGYNEQFF	TGTGCCAGCAGCTCGCTGGCGGCTAGCGGCTACAATGAGCAGTTCTTC
TRBD2	TRBV6-1	TRBJ2-7	.	CASSERPSGVYEQYF	TGTGCCAGCAGTGAACGGCCTAGCGGTGTCTACGAGCAGTACTTC
.	TRBV11-2	TRBJ1-1	.	CASSLVGTGTEAFF	TGTGCCAGCAGCTTAGTAGGCACCGGCACTGAAGCTTTCTTT
.	TRBV12-1	TRBJ2-2	.	CASSSRQTNTGELFF	TGTGCCAGCAGCTCGCGCCAAACGAACACCGGGGAGCTGTTTTTT
.	TRBV2	TRBJ2-3	.	CASSEARRGATDTQYF	TGTGCCAGCAGTGAAGCGCGACGGGGGGCCACAGATACGCAGTATTTT
.	TRBV5-5	TRBJ1-2	.	CASSLVRVGRYTF	TGTGCCAGCAGCCTCGTAAGGGTGGGCCGCTACACCTTC
.	TRBV19	TRBJ1-1	.	CASSIDRGSEAFF	TGTGCCAGTAGTATAGATAGAGGGTCTGAAGCTTTCTTT
.	TRBV5-1	TRBJ2-2	.	CASTGTINTGELFF	TGCGCCAGCACCGGGACCATAAACACCGGGGAGCTGTTTTTT
.	TRBV23-1	TRBJ1-5	.	CASSQRDLIGNQPQHF	TGCGCCAGCAGTCAGAGGGACCTGATAGGGAATCAGCCCCAGCATTTT
.	TRBV28	TRBJ1-5	.	CASSPLLEVGQPQHF	TGTGCCAGCAGTCCTCTCTTGGAGGTGGGTCAGCCCCAGCATTTT
TRBD1	TRBV2	TRBJ2-5	.	CASSMGQKETQYF	TGTGCCAGCAGTATGGGACAGAAAGAGACCCAGTACTTC
TRBD2	TRBV6-6	TRBJ2-1	once	CASSTGTSGSDEQFF	TGTGCCAGCAGTACCGGGACTAGCGGGAGCGATGAGCAGTTCTTC
TRBD1	TRBV7-9	TRBJ1-3	.	CASSLTGVTGNTIYF	TGTGCCAGCAGCTTGACAGGGGTCACTGGAAACACCATATATTTT
.	TRBV19	TRBJ1-1	.	CASSHSRELNTEAFF	TGTGCCAGTAGCCACAGCCGGGAATTGAACACTGAAGCTTTCTTT
.	TRBV5-1	TRBJ1-1	.	CASSFSGVTEAFF	TGCGCCAGCAGCTTCTCCGGGGTCACTGAAGCTTTCTTT
TRBD2	TRBV18	TRBJ2-6	.	CASSPRGLAEAGANVLTF	TGTGCCAGCTCACCACGGGGACTAGCGGAGGCAGGGGCCAACGTCCTGACTTTC
.	TRBV18	TRBJ2-5	.	CASSPRDMETQYF	TGTGCCAGCTCACCCAGGGACATGGAGACCCAGTACTTC
TRBD2	TRBV7-6	TRBJ2-5	.	CASSLGVKAGGWETQYF	TGTGCCAGCAGCTTAGGGGTGAAAGCGGGGGGTTGGGAGACCCAGTACTTC
TRBD1	TRBV9	TRBJ1-1	.	CASSPSTGGYTEAFF	TGTGCCAGCAGCCCTAGTACAGGGGGTTACACTGAAGCTTTCTTT
TRBD1	TRBV10-3	TRBJ1-3	.	CAISVVPGTVEKRNTIYF	TGTGCCATCAGTGTTGTCCCCGGGACAGTTGAGAAAAGAAACACCATATATTTT
.	TRBV11-2	TRBJ2-1	.	CASSLVWGNEQFF	TGTGCCAGCAGCTTAGTTTGGGGCAATGAGCAGTTCTTC
.	TRBV5-1	TRBJ1-2	.	CASRTGANYGYTF	TGCGCCAGCAGGACGGGGGCCAACTATGGCTACACCTTC
.	TRBV10-3	TRBJ2-7	.	CAISESWGYEQYF	TGTGCCATCAGTGAGTCGTGGGGCTACGAGCAGTACTTC
TRBD1	TRBV7-8	TRBJ2-4	.	CASSILDRKNIQYF	TGTGCCAGCAGCATCCTGGACAGGAAAAACATTCAGTACTTC
TRBD1	TRBV5-1	TRBJ2-1	.	CASSLSLTGQSYNEQFF	TGCGCCAGCAGCCTTTCCCTGACAGGGCAGTCCTACAATGAGCAGTTCTTC
.	TRBV7-2	TRBJ1-1	.	CASSLAGSGVAFF	TGTGCCAGCAGCTTAGCAGGCTCTGGGGTGGCTTTCTTT
TRBD1	TRBV7-6	TRBJ2-2	.	CASSQETGGYTGELFF	TGTGCCAGCAGCCAAGAAACAGGGGGCTACACCGGGGAGCTGTTTTTT
TRBD1	TRBV11-2	TRBJ2-3	.	CASRTPGQGTDTQYF	TGTGCCAGCAGAACGCCGGGACAGGGAACAGATACGCAGTATTTT
.	TRBV19	TRBJ1-1	once	CASSIYTEAFF	TGTGCCAGTAGTATATACACTGAAGCTTTCTTT
.	TRBV9	TRBJ2-7	.	CASSVAGAGARVGYEQYF	TGTGCCAGCAGCGTAGCTGGGGCAGGGGCGCGTGTGGGCTACGAGCAGTACTTC
TRBD2	TRBV7-2	TRBJ2-3	.	CASSLAGRGADTQYF	TGTGCCAGCAGCTTAGCGGGGAGGGGAGCAGATACGCAGTATTTT
.	TRBV9	TRBJ2-5	.	CASSVYGGKETQYF	TGTGCCAGCAGCGTATACGGGGGAAAAGAGACCCAGTACTTC
TRBD2	TRBV7-2	TRBJ2-5	.	CASSPSGVQETQYF	TGTGCCAGCAGCCCCAGCGGGGTTCAAGAGACCCAGTACTTC
.	TRBV6-5	TRBJ1-5	.	CASSSPGNNQPQHF	TGTGCCAGCTCTTCGCCAGGCAACAATCAGCCCCAGCATTTT
.	TRBV15	TRBJ1-1	.	CATSSEGLLAGTEAFF	TGTGCCACCAGCTCAGAGGGGTTGTTGGCCGGCACTGAAGCTTTCTTT
.	TRBV5-4	TRBJ2-3	.	CASSLALADTQYF	TGTGCCAGCAGCTTGGCCCTAGCCGATACGCAGTATTTT
.	TRBV11-2	TRBJ1-1	.	CASSPGGNTEAFF	TGTGCCAGCAGTCCGGGTGGAAACACTGAAGCTTTCTTT
TRBD1	TRBV5-4	TRBJ1-1	.	CASSGKEGAPNTEAFF	TGTGCCAGCAGCGGAAAAGAGGGGGCCCCGAACACTGAAGCTTTCTTT
.	TRBV7-2	TRBJ1-2	.	CASSFTQENYGYTF	TGTGCCAGCAGCTTCACGCAGGAGAACTATGGCTACACCTTC
TRBD1	TRBV7-9	TRBJ2-7	.	CASSRDRGYEQYF	TGTGCCAGCAGCCGGGACAGGGGGTACGAGCAGTACTTC
.	TRBV5-4	TRBJ2-2	.	CASSLVNAGELFF	TGTGCCAGCAGCTTGGTCAACGCCGGGGAGCTGTTTTTT
TRBD2	TRBV29-1	TRBJ2-1	.	CSVTSGDYNEQFF	TGCAGCGTTACTAGCGGGGATTACAATGAGCAGTTCTTC
TRBD1	TRBV4-1	TRBJ1-1	.	CASSQAGQGLAEAFF	TGCGCCAGCAGCCAAGCCGGACAGGGTCTCGCTGAAGCTTTCTTT
.	TRBV2	TRBJ1-1	.	CASSEIGGTEAFF	TGTGCCAGCAGTGAAATCGGGGGTACTGAAGCTTTCTTT
.	TRBV21-1	TRBJ1-4	.	CASSKALGEKLFF	TGTGCCAGCAGCAAAGCGCTAGGGGAAAAACTGTTTTTT